The TCR beta chain described here comes from a study of T cell clonotyping in hematopoietic cell transplantation. Broader study findings: Recipient TCR diversity dropped after transplant; expanded clonotypes rose from day 30 to 180. Without cell sorting, CD4 versus CD8 contributions remain unresolved. Graft donor and pretransplant recipient Inverse Simpson Index values predicted broader posttransplant TCR diversity.

Clones were read by immunoSEQ multiplex PCR, and TCRdb kept only the in-frame ones, dropping some. The sample includes some 12,000 clones, roughly nine tenths of them seen just once. The germline gives CDR1 MNHNS, CDR2 SASEGT. V lost 2 bases to trimming and J lost 0 bases, with 7 bases between them. This CDR3 has 14 amino acids. A remark on this clone: Its antigen is not identified.

Blood collection times were about day -28 and days 30, 100, 180 posttransplant. The material was PBMCs, obtained 100 days after allogeneic stem cell transplant. The clonotype was recovered from a female patient in her 60s who had an allogeneic stem cell transplant from an unrelated donor, so the T cells may come from the graft donor. Some clones in this sample may be carry-over from other donors' samples. The chain recombines TRBV6-1 with TRBJ1-1; no definite D call. CDR3 nucleotides: TGTGCCAGCAGTGAACGTCGGGTGAACACTGAAGCTTTCTTT. This encodes CASSERRVNTEAFF.